This T cell receptor (beta chain) was sequenced in a study of T cell responses to AZD1222 COVID-19 vaccine. Measured with immunoSEQ multiplex PCR; TCRdb has only the in-frame clones, and not every one. The sample has roughly 80,000 clones, roughly 88% seen once. Notes on the study in general: Seropositive AZD1222 recipients at baseline numbered only 5 to 7. At 160-218 and 743-854, vaccine-associated CD4 TCRs were dominant, and they spanned spike. Donor demographics were predominantly white British with a female majority; clonal diversity may be underestimated. Receipt of two AZD1222 doses was followed by a rise in Spike-specific TCR breadth and depth.

CDR1 is SGDLS and CDR2 is YYNGEE in the germline V gene. The trim removed 4 bases at V and 4 bases at J, leaving 11 bases unmatched. CDR3 length: 16 residues. As concerns this clone: Its antigen remains unknown.

The clonotype was recovered from an adult in good health. The chain links TRBV9 to TRBJ2-3; TRBD2 aligns across 8 bases. The sample consisted of peripheral blood, taken on day 0 of MenACWY control vaccination. CDR3 residues: CASSPLLGRASDTQYF. In DNA form, the CDR3 reads TGTGCCAGCAGCCCCCTTCTCGGGAGGGCCTCAGATACGCAGTATTTT.